This T cell receptor beta chain was recovered during a study of somatic mutations in cytotoxic T cells in rheumatoid arthritis. Study overall: Some V beta antibody-stained T-cell populations were flow-sorted at nearly 100% purity, including V beta1+ cells sequenced for TCRB.

Concerning this clone: The target antigen is unknown.

Generated by immunoSEQ multiplex PCR, the TCRdb table keeps only in-frame clones and is missing some. The profile shows about 11,000 clones, 70% to 80% of them singletons. This CDR3 has 12 residues. Looked up from germline, CDR1 is SGHRS and CDR2 is YFSETQ. V dropped 4 bases and J dropped 5 bases, with 9 bases sitting between them. Study-wide results and caveats: Healthy controls showed no age-related rise in CD8+ clonality, whereas rheumatoid arthritis patients did.

The V gene is TRBV5-1, the J gene TRBJ2-5; D gene uncertain. The sample was CD8+ T cells sorted from blood. This receptor was obtained from a woman between 40 and 55 years old in good health. The CDR3, as DNA: TGCGCCAGCAGCCCGCCCGGGGAGACCCAGTACTTC. Translated, it gives CASSPPGETQYF.